This T cell receptor beta chain was identified in a study of cytotoxic CD8 clonotypes in ibrutinib-treated CLL. Investigators sought sequencing depths of between 1 in 200,000 and 1 in 1 million T cells. Sequencing used immunoSEQ multiplex PCR; TCRdb keeps in-frame clones, though not all of them. The data show about 120,000 clones, approximately 58% seen once. From germline, CDR1 is SGHKS and CDR2 YYEKEE (reference sequence). Trimming removed 1 base from V and 0 bases from J, with 8 bases in between. The CDR3 is made up of 14 amino acids. A word on this clone: What it binds is not known.

Study results and limitations: Researchers report that baseline clonality outpaced age-matched healthy donors and tracked circulating CD8+ T-cell counts.

The chain recombines TRBV5-5 with TRBJ2-7, with a weak D call TRBD2 (5 bases). The receptor comes from a human donor with chronic lymphocytic leukemia. The sample consisted of PBMCs, taken after 24 months of ibrutinib treatment. The chain's CDR3 is CASSLLGSSYEQYF. CDR3 sequence (DNA): TGTGCCAGCAGCTTGCTGGGGAGCTCCTACGAGCAGTACTTC.